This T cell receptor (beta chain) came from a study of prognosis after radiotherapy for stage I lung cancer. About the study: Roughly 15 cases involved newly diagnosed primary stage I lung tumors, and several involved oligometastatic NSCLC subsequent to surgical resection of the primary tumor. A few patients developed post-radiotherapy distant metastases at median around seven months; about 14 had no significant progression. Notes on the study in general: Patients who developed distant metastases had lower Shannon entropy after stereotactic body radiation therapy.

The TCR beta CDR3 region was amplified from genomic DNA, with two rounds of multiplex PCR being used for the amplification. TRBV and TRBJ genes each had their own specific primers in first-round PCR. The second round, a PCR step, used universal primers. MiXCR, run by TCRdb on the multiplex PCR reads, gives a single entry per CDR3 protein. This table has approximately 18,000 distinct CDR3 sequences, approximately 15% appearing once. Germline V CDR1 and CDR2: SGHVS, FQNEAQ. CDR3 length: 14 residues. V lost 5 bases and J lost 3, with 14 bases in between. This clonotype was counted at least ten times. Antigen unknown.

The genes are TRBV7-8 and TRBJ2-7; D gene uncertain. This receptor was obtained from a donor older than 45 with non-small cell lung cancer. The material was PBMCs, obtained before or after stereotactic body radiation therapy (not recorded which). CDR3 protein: CASSISRSFYEQYF. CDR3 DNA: TGTGCCAGCAGCATCTCGAGGTCGTTCTACGAGCAGTACTTC.